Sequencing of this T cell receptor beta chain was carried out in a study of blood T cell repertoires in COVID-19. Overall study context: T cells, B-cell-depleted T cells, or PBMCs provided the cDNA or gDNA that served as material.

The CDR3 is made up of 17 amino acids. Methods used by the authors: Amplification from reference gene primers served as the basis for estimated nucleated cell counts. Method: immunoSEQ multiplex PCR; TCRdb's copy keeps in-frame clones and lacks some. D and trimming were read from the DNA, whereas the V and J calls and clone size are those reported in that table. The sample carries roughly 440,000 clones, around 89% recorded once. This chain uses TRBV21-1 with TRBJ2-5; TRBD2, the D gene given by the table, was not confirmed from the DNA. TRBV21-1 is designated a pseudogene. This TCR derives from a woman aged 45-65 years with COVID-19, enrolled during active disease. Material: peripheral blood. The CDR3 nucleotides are TGTGCCAGCAGCCCTCGGACTAGCGGGGGGAGGCAAGAGACCCAGTACTTC. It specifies CASSPRTSGGRQETQYF.